This T cell receptor beta chain derives from a study of T cell clusters in autoimmune cytopenias. Multiplex touch-down PCR amplified TRB using TRB-A and TRB-B pools in one tube. With the multiplex PCR reads reprocessed, TCRdb shows one record per CDR3 protein and no DNA. This sample's table has a few thousand distinct CDR3 sequences. Its frequency marks this clonotype as medium-sized (0.01 to 0.1%). Each sample's input was approximately 270 ng genomic DNA, roughly 40,000 genome equivalents. Separately, the same data were catalogued under a study of T cell repertoires in aging, cancer and after chemotherapy. That report adds: Hematological cancer patients had lymphoid organ infiltration that may impair thymic emigration or T cell expansion.

The sequence was obtained from a human donor with an autoimmune cytopenia or autoimmune hepatitis (not recorded which). The sequenced material came from peripheral blood.

The CDR3 sequence is CASSLQGNQPQHF. The V gene is TRBV12-3 or TRBV12-4, the J gene TRBJ1-5; TCRdb indicates TRBD1, and absent DNA this call remains unverified. CDR3 length: 13 residues.